The 11 T cell receptor beta chains below were found in one sample sequenced in a study of blood T cell repertoires in COVID-19. TCRdb's table, derived via immunoSEQ multiplex PCR, lists solely in-frame clones and lacks some. The sample holds about 140,000 clones; around 79% are singletons and the top ten take roughly 2.9%. The specimen sequenced was PBMCs or T cells enriched from blood (not recorded which). These receptors were taken from a woman aged 50 to 60 who had recovered from COVID-19.

The chain's CDR3 is CASSPIRDSPDEQFF. In DNA, the CDR3 is TGTGCCAGCAGTCCTATCCGGGACTCTCCGGATGAGCAGTTCTTC. V usage is TRBV6-5 and J usage is TRBJ2-1; tentative D call: TRBD2 (6 bases). The CDR3 is made up of 15 amino acids. CDR1 and CDR2 from the germline V gene are MNHEY and SVGAGI. V shed 5 bases and J shed 8 bases, with 19 bases lying between them.

V is TRBV5-1 and J is TRBJ2-1; TRBD2 agrees at 8 bases. CDR3 length: 14 residues. J lost 6 bases, V lost 4 bases, and 6 bases had no gene match. CDR1 SGHRS and CDR2 YFSETQ come from the germline V gene. The CDR3 loop reads CASSAGGVSNEQFF. For the CDR3, the DNA is TGCGCCAGCAGCGCGGGGGGAGTGAGCAATGAGCAGTTCTTC.

This chain links TRBV29-1 with TRBJ2-3; 10 bases are shared with TRBD2. Germline V gene data show CDR1 as SQVTM and CDR2 as ANQGSEA. The CDR3 runs to 16 residues. Unmatched junction bases numbered 8, after V lost 0 bases and J lost 5 bases. CDR3 region: CSVEDSGRRRVDTQYF. Written as DNA, the CDR3 is TGCAGCGTTGAAGATAGCGGGAGGAGGAGGGTAGATACGCAGTATTTT.

The rearrangement joins TRBV25-1 to TRBJ1-2, with 7 bases matching TRBD1. V dropped 4 bases and J dropped 7; count of bases not matched to a gene: 6. This CDR3 comprises 13 residues. Germline loops: CDR1 MGHDK, CDR2 SYGVNS. CDR3 sequence (DNA): TGTGCCAGCAGTGTTGGACAGGTTGGTGGCTACACCTTC. Its protein product is CASSVGQVGGYTF.

The chain employs TRBV3-1 (or the pseudogene TRBV3-2) and TRBJ1-1; 10 nucleotides agree with TRBD1. Per the germline V gene, CDR1 is LGHDT and CDR2 is YNNKEL (reference sequence). V dropped 5 bases and J dropped 6; count of bases not matched to a gene: 3. The CDR3 totals 13 residues. CDR3 sequence reads: CASSYGQGAEAFF. For the CDR3, the DNA is TGTGCCAGCAGCTACGGACAGGGGGCTGAAGCTTTCTTT.

V and J are TRBV5-1 and TRBJ2-5; D is perhaps TRBD2 (6 bases). CDR1 is SGHRS and CDR2 is YFSETQ in the germline V gene. This CDR3 comprises 15 residues. V lost 0 bases and J lost 5, with 14 bases in between. The CDR3 is CASSLAVEGEETQYF. CDR3 nucleotides: TGCGCCAGCAGCTTGGCCGTGGAGGGAGAGGAGACCCAGTACTTC.

The chain combines TRBV5-5 with TRBJ2-7; D unresolved. The ends were cut back, 0 bases at V and 3 bases at J, with 13 bases in the middle. This CDR3 contains 15 residues. Per germline, CDR1 SGHKS and CDR2 YYEKEE (reference sequence). CDR3 amino acids: CASSLAPDTYYEQYF. The CDR3 DNA follows: TGTGCCAGCAGCTTGGCCCCCGACACCTACTACGAGCAGTACTTC. The full variable domain, completed using reference TRBV5-5 and TRBJ2-7, is DAGVTQSPTHLIKTRGQQVTLRCSPISGHKSVSWYQQVLGQGPQFIFQYYEKEERGRGNFPDRFSARQFPNYSSELNVNALLLGDSALYLCASSLAPDTYYEQYFGPGTRLTVT.

The chain has TRBV7-9 and TRBJ1-2; 7 bases match TRBD1. This CDR3 has 15 residues. V shed 1 base and J 1 base; nucleotides not matched to a gene: 3. CDR1 SEHNR and CDR2 FQNEAQ come from the germline V gene (reference sequence). The CDR3 DNA reads as TGTGCCAGCAGCTTAGATAACAGGGGTAACTATGGCTACACCTTC. It specifies CASSLDNRGNYGYTF.

Only one count was recorded for this clone. CDR3 nucleotide sequence: TGTGCCAGCAGTTACGACGGGGACACTGAAGCTTTCTTT. This codes for CASSYDGDTEAFF. The chain joins TRBV6-5 to TRBJ1-1; D unclear. From germline, CDR1 is MNHEY and CDR2 SVGAGI. The CDR3 extends over 13 amino acids. Trimming shortened V by 2 bases and J by 3 bases, and 7 bases separated the two germline ends.

This clone was found once. The rearrangement joins TRBV19 to TRBJ1-5; maybe TRBD1 (5 bases). There are 16 residues in the CDR3. From germline, CDR1 is LNHDA and CDR2 SQIVND (reference sequence). Trimming left V 5 bases short and J 4 bases short, with 18 bases between. CDR3 nucleotide sequence: TGTGCCAGTAGTCCCCAAGGAGGGGCTGGTAATCAGCCCCAGCATTTT. It codes for CASSPQGGAGNQPQHF. Full variable domain (rest looked up from reference TRBV19 and TRBJ1-5): DGGITQSPKYLFRKEGQNVTLSCEQNLNHDAMYWYRQDPGQGLRLIYYSQIVNDFQKGDIAEGYSVSREKKESFPLTVTSAQKNPTAFYLCASSPQGGAGNQPQHFGDGTRLSIL.

The V call is TRBV3-1 (or the pseudogene TRBV3-2), the J call TRBJ2-5; possible D gene TRBD1, 6 bases. Germline CDR1 is LGHDT and CDR2 is YNNKEL (reference sequence). Between the trimmed V and J ends, which lost 1 base and 2 bases, there was a span of 17 bases. The CDR3 consists of 17 residues. The CDR3 region has the DNA TGTGCCAGCAGCCAAGGTGTGTTCATAAGGGGGCAAGAGACCCAGTACTTC. Amino acid sequence: CASSQGVFIRGQETQYF.